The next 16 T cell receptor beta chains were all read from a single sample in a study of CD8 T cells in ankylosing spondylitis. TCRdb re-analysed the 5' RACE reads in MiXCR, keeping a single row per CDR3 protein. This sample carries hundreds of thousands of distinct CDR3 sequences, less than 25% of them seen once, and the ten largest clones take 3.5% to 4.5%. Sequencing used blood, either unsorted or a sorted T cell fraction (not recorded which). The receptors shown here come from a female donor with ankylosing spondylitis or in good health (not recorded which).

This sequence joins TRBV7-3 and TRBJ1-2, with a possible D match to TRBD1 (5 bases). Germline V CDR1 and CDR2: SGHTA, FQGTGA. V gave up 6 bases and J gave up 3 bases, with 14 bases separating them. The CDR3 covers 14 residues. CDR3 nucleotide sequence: TGTGCCAGCAGTCCAGGGTTAGAGGACTATGGCTACACCTTC. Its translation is CASSPGLEDYGYTF.

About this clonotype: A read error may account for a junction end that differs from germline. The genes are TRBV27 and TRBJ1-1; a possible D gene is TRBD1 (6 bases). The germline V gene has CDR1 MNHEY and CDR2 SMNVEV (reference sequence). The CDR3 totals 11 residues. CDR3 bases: TGTACCAGCACCTGGAGGGGGAGGGCTTTCTTT. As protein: CTSTWRGRAFF.

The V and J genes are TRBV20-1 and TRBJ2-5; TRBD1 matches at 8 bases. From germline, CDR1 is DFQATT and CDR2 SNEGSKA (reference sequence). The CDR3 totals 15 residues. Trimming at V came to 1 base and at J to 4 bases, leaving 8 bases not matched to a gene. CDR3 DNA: TGCAGTGCTAGAGCCCTCCGGGACAGGAGAGAGACCCAGTACTTC. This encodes CSARALRDRRETQYF.

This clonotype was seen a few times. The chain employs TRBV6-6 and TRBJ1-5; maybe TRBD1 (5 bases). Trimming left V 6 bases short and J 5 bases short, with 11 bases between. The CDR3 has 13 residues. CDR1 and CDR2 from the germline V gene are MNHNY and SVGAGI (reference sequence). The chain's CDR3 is CASSAVGDQPQHF. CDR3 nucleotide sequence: TGTGCCAGCAGCGCAGTGGGGGATCAGCCCCAGCATTTT.

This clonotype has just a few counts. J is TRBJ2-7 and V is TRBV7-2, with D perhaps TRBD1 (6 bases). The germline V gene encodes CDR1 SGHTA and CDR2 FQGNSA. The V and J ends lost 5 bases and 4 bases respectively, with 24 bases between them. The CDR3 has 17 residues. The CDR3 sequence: CASSPSGTSLSPYEQYF. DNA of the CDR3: TGTGCCAGCAGCCCCTCCGGGACATCTCTCTCGCCATACGAGCAGTACTTC. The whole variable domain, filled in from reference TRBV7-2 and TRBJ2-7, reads GAGVSQSPSNKVTEKGKDVELRCDPISGHTALYWYRQSLGQGLEFLIYFQGNSAPDKSGLPSDRFSAERTGGSVSTLTIQRTQQEDSAVYLCASSPSGTSLSPYEQYFGPGTRLTVT.

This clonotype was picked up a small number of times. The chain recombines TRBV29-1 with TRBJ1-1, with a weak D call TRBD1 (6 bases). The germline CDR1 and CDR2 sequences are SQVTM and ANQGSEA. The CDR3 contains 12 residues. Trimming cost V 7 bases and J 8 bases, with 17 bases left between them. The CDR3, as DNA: TGCAGCGCCCAACTCACGGGGGGCGAAGCTTTCTTT. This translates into CSAQLTGGEAFF.

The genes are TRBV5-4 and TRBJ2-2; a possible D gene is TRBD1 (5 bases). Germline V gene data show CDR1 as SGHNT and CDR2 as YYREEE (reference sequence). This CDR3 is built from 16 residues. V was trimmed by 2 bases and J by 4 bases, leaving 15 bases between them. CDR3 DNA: TGTGCCAGCAGCTTACCAGGGCTAGGGTCCACCGGGGAGCTGTTTTTT. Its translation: CASSLPGLGSTGELFF.

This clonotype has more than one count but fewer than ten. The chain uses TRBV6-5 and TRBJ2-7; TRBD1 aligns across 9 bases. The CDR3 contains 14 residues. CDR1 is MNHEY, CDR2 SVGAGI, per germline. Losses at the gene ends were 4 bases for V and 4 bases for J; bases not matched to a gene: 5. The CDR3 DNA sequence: TGTGCCAGCAGTTCCTCCGGGACAGGGTACGAGCAGTACTTC. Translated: CASSSSGTGYEQYF.

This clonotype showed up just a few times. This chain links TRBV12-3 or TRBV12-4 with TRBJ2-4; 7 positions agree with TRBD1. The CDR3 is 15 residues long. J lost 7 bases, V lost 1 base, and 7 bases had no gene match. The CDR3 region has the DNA TGTGCCAGCAGTTTAGAGGGGGCGGCTACGAACATTCAGTACTTC. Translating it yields CASSLEGAATNIQYF.

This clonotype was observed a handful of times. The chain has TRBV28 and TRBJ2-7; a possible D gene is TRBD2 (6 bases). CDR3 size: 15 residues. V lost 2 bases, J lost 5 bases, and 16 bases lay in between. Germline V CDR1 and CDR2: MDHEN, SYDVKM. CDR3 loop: CASSLPRDFPDEQYF. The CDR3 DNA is TGTGCCAGCAGTTTACCCAGGGACTTTCCCGACGAGCAGTACTTC. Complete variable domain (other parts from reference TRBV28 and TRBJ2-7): DVKVTQSSRYLVKRTGEKVFLECVQDMDHENMFWYRQDPGLGLRLIYFSYDVKMKEKGDIPEGYSVSREKKERFSLILESASTNQTSMYLCASSLPRDFPDEQYFGPGTRLTVT.

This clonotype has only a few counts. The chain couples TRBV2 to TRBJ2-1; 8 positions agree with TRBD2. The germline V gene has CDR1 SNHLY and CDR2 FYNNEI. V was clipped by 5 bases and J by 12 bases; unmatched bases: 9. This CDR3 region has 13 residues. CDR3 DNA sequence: TGTGCCAGCAGTATACTAGCGGCCCAGGGGCAGTTCTTC. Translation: CASSILAAQGQFF.

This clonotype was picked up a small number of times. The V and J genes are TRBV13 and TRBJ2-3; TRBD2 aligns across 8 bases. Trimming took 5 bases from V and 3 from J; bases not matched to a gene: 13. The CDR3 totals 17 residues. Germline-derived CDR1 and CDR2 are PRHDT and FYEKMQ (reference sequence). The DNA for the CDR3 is TGTGCCAGCAGCCCAGGGTGGAGGCGGGAGGATACAGATACGCAGTATTTT. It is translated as CASSPGWRREDTDTQYF.

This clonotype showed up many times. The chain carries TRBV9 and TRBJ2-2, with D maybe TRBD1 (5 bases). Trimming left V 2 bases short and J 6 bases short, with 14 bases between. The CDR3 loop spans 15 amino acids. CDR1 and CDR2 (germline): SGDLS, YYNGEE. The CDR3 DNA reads TGTGCCAGCAGCGTTAGGCAGGGTTTTGCCGGGGAGCTGTTTTTT. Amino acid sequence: CASSVRQGFAGELFF.

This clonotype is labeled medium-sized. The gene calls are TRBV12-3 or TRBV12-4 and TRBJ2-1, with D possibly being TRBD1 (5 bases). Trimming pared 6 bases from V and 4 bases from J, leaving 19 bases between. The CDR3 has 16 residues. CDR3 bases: TGTGCCAGCAGGCCATCCTCAGGGTTTTATTACAATGAGCAGTTCTTC. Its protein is CASRPSSGFYYNEQFF.

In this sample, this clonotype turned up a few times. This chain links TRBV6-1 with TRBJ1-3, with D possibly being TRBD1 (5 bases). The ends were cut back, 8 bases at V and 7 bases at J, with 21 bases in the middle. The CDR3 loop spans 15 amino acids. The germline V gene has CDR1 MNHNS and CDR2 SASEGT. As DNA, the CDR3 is TGTGCCAGCTCAGTAGGCAGGGCCTCGGGTAACACCATATATTTT. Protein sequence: CASSVGRASGNTIYF.

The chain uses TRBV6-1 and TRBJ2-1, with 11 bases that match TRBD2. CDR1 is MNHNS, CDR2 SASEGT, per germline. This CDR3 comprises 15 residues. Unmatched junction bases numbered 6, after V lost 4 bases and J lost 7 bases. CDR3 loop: CASSVGLAGVNEQFF. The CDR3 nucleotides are TGTGCCAGCAGTGTCGGACTAGCGGGTGTTAATGAGCAGTTCTTC.